What follows is one T cell receptor beta chain and its context. Clones were sequenced by immunoSEQ multiplex PCR, and TCRdb holds only the in-frame ones, with some missing. The top ten clones hold 0.25% of a sample with tens of thousands of clones, 94% of them seen once. This sample is part of a study of technical replicates of blood from a handful of donors. The TCR comes from a human donor in good health. Material for sequencing was T cells isolated from PBMCs.

The CDR3 DNA follows: TGCGCCAGCAGCCGCACGTACGGGACTTCCTACGAGCAGTACTTC. Its translation: CASSRTYGTSYEQYF. The chain recombines TRBV4-1 with TRBJ2-7, with D tentatively TRBD2 (6 bases). The germline CDR1 and CDR2 sequences are MGHRA and YSYEKL. Trimming removed 4 bases at V and 1 base at J, with 14 bases between. This CDR3 is built from 15 residues.